This T cell receptor (beta chain) was recovered during a study of cytomegalovirus exposure and HLA in healthy donors. Study-level points and caveats: The authors excluded some V segments, including TRBV6-2 and TRBV6-3, as indistinguishable.

Amplification used 60 Vbeta primers and 13 Jbeta primers. Data came from immunoSEQ multiplex PCR; TCRdb stores just in-frame clones and leaves some out. This sample has some 150,000 clones, with about three quarters found just once. The table lists this clone with a count of one. What it binds is not known. V lost 0 bases, J lost 6 bases, and 11 bases lay in between. The CDR3 loop spans 14 amino acids. Germline assignment: CDR1 SGHNT and CDR2 YYREEE (reference sequence). The V gene is TRBV5-4, the J gene TRBJ2-3; D is undetermined. The receptor was derived from a female donor in good health and CMV-seronegative. Sequencing input: PBMCs. CDR3 sequence (DNA): TGTGCCAGCAGCTTGGGGCCCCCCGGGGATACGCAGTATTTT. This gives the protein CASSLGPPGDTQYF.